The 21 T cell receptor beta chains below come from one sample, sequenced in a study of blood T cell repertoires in COVID-19. The table came from immunoSEQ multiplex PCR; TCRdb's copy has only in-frame clones and leaves some out. The sample contains approximately 140,000 clones, less than 90% of which appear only once. Sequences were obtained from peripheral blood. Receptor source: a man between 60 and 70 years old with acute or convalescent COVID-19.

The rearrangement links TRBV6-4 to TRBJ2-7, with TRBD2 as a possible D gene (6 bases). This CDR3 spans 15 amino acids. The V gene's germline CDR1 is MRHNA and CDR2 SNTAGT. Trimming left V 8 bases short and J 2 bases short, with 19 bases between. The chain's CDR3 is CASYRDGRRTYEQYF. The CDR3 nucleotides read TGTGCCAGCTATAGGGACGGGAGACGGACCTACGAGCAGTACTTC.

This chain links TRBV20-1 with TRBJ2-3, with D possibly matching TRBD2 (5 bases). Trimming shortened V by 3 bases and J by 4 bases, and 8 bases separated the two germline ends. Germline V lookup: CDR1 DFQATT, CDR2 SNEGSKA (reference sequence). CDR3 length: 12 amino acids. CDR3 bases: TGCAGTGCTAGTGATAGCGCAGATACGCAGTATTTT. This encodes CSASDSADTQYF.

V gene TRBV5-5 combines with J gene TRBJ2-5; the match to TRBD2 covers 14 bases. The CDR3 totals 16 residues. Losses at the gene ends were 4 bases for V and 4 bases for J; bases not matched to a gene: 6. Germline values: CDR1 SGHKS, CDR2 YYEKEE (reference sequence). The CDR3 region has the DNA TGTGCCAGCAGCAAGGGACTAGCGGGAGAGGGAGAGACCCAGTACTTC. Amino acid sequence: CASSKGLAGEGETQYF.

This chain joins TRBV30 and TRBJ1-5; maybe TRBD1 (5 bases). Germline V gene sequence: CDR1 GTSNPN, CDR2 SVGIG (reference sequence). CDR3 size: 14 residues. Trimming pared 0 bases from V and 5 bases from J, leaving 11 bases between. Here the CDR3 reads CAWSVAGIDQPQHF. The CDR3 DNA reads TGTGCCTGGAGTGTAGCAGGGATCGATCAGCCCCAGCATTTT.

This rearrangement joins TRBV6-4 to TRBJ2-1, with 10 nucleotides matching TRBD2. CDR1 is MRHNA and CDR2 is SNTAGT in the germline V gene. V lost 5 bases and J lost 9; bases outside the gene matches: 10. This CDR3 has 15 amino acids. The CDR3 loop reads CASSILAGEGSEQFF. CDR3 DNA: TGTGCCAGCAGTATCCTAGCGGGAGAGGGTAGTGAGCAGTTCTTC.

The rearrangement joins TRBV6-5 to TRBJ2-7; possibly TRBD1 for D (5 bases). V gave up 7 bases and J gave up 6 bases, with 13 bases separating them. This CDR3 is 12 amino acids long. Per the germline V gene, CDR1 is MNHEY and CDR2 is SVGAGI. CDR3 residues: CASKRQFGEQYF. The CDR3 coding sequence is TGTGCCAGCAAGAGACAGTTCGGCGAGCAGTACTTC.

The chain recombines TRBV19 with TRBJ1-2; no definite D call. This CDR3 is 16 amino acids long. Trimming pared 7 bases from V and 4 bases from J, leaving 22 bases between. Germline V lookup: CDR1 LNHDA, CDR2 SQIVND (reference sequence). The CDR3 region has the DNA TGTGCCAGTACTTATATTTTCCAGACGGAGACCTATGGCTACACCTTC. Protein: CASTYIFQTETYGYTF.

The chain's CDR3 is CASSLVNGEQFF. CDR3 DNA: TGTGCCAGCAGCTTGGTCAACGGTGAGCAGTTCTTC. This chain uses TRBV7-3 with TRBJ2-1, with no clear D. CDR3 length equals 12 residues. Trimming took 3 bases from V and 9 from J, leaving 9 bases between them. CDR1 SGHTA and CDR2 FQGTGA come from the germline V gene.

The chain carries TRBV3-1 (or the pseudogene TRBV3-2) and TRBJ1-2; D is unresolved. Germline loops: CDR1 LGHDT, CDR2 YNNKEL (reference sequence). The germline V and J ends were trimmed by 1 base and 8 bases, with 20 bases remaining between them. The CDR3 length is 16 residues. For the CDR3, the DNA is TGTGCCAGCAGCCAAGTCGGAGCTCGGGGAGGTGGAGGCTACACCTTC. Its protein product is CASSQVGARGGGGYTF.

This clone was seen once. The chain couples TRBV6-5 to TRBJ1-6; D is undetermined. This CDR3 has 15 residues. V lost 8 bases and J lost 6, with 17 bases in between. Germline V gene lookup returns CDR1 MNHEY and CDR2 SVGAGI. As DNA, the CDR3 is TGTGCCAGCTCTCGGGGAGAGGCGAGTAATTCACCCCTCCACTTT. It translates to CASSRGEASNSPLHF.

This chain connects TRBV24-1 to TRBJ1-2; possibly TRBD1 for D (6 bases). The germline V and J ends were trimmed by 1 base and 8 bases, with 10 bases remaining between them. This CDR3 comprises 13 residues. Germline values: CDR1 KGHDR, CDR2 SFDVKD. The CDR3 nucleotides are TGTGCCACCAGTGATTTCAGACAGGACGGCTACACCTTC. As protein: CATSDFRQDGYTF.

This clone was observed a single time. The chain joins TRBV9 to TRBJ2-3, with 10 bases aligning to TRBD2. Germline V gene sequence: CDR1 SGDLS, CDR2 YYNGEE. The CDR3 has 18 amino acids. After removal of 4 bases from V and 0 bases from J, the junction contained 11 bases not matched to a gene. The CDR3 spells CASSSHLPSGGSTDTQYF. CDR3 sequence (DNA): TGTGCCAGCAGCTCACACCTCCCTAGCGGGGGTAGCACAGATACGCAGTATTTT.

A single count supports this clone. The chain uses TRBV5-1 and TRBJ2-1, with 8 bases lining up with TRBD1. The J segment lost 0 bases and the V segment lost 4 bases, leaving 6 bases of the junction unmatched. CDR1 SGHRS and CDR2 YFSETQ come from the germline V gene. The CDR3 contains 16 residues. CDR3 sequence reads: CASSASTGGSYNEQFF. CDR3 in DNA: TGCGCCAGCAGCGCCTCAACAGGGGGCTCCTACAATGAGCAGTTCTTC.

The rearrangement joins TRBV2 to TRBJ1-5, with 10 nucleotides matching TRBD1. The trim removed 1 base at V and 2 bases at J, leaving 5 bases unmatched. CDR3 length equals 17 residues. From germline, CDR1 is SNHLY and CDR2 FYNNEI. CDR3 nucleotides: TGTGCCAGCAGTGAAGAGGGGGACAGGGGTCGCAATCAGCCCCAGCATTTT. It specifies CASSEEGDRGRNQPQHF. Full variable domain (rest looked up from reference TRBV2 and TRBJ1-5): EPEVTQTPSHQVTQMGQEVILRCVPISNHLYFYWYRQILGQKVEFLVSFYNNEISEKSEIFDDQFSVERPDGSNFTLKIRSTKLEDSAMYFCASSEEGDRGRNQPQHFGDGTRLSIL.

The chain is built from TRBV6-5 and TRBJ2-1; 9 nucleotides line up with TRBD2. CDR1 is MNHEY and CDR2 is SVGAGI in the germline V gene. The length of the CDR3 is 11 residues. The CDR3 DNA follows: TGTGGAAGCGGGAGGTACAATGAGCAGTTCTTC. It yields the protein CGSGRYNEQFF.

This clone was counted between two and nine times. The chain is built from TRBV28 and TRBJ2-4; tentative D call: TRBD2 (7 bases). Germline loops: CDR1 MDHEN, CDR2 SYDVKM. The length of the CDR3 is 16 residues. Between the trimmed V and J ends, which lost 3 bases and 4 bases, there was a span of 16 bases. DNA of the CDR3: TGTGCCAGCAGTTTTCCTGGGGGGGGCATAAAAAACATTCAGTACTTC. This encodes CASSFPGGGIKNIQYF.

The rearrangement joins TRBV27 to TRBJ1-2, with D perhaps TRBD1 (5 bases). V lost 2 bases and J 7 bases, leaving 8 bases between the germline ends. CDR3 length equals 12 residues. Germline CDR1 and CDR2: MNHEY and SMNVEV (reference sequence). The CDR3 DNA is TGTGCCAGCAGTTTAAGGGGAGGTGGCTACACCTTC. It is translated as CASSLRGGGYTF.

This clone was detected once. The chain couples TRBV4-1 to TRBJ1-1, with D tentatively TRBD1 (6 bases). The V end was cut by 3 bases, the J end by 1 base, with 6 bases between. This CDR3 is built from 13 residues. The V gene's germline CDR1 is MGHRA and CDR2 YSYEKL. The CDR3 region has the DNA TGCGCCAGCAGCCAGGACAGGAACACTGAAGCTTTCTTT. It codes for CASSQDRNTEAFF.

This chain connects TRBV3-1 (or the pseudogene TRBV3-2) to TRBJ2-3; TRBD1 might be the D (6 bases). V lost 0 bases, J lost 1 base, and 26 bases lay in between. The length of the CDR3 is 21 residues. From germline, CDR1 is LGHDT and CDR2 YNNKEL (reference sequence). CDR3 in amino acids: CASSQDLTFGGGHQRTDTQYF. The CDR3 nucleotides are TGTGCCAGCAGCCAAGATCTGACTTTCGGTGGGGGACACCAACGCACAGATACGCAGTATTTT.

This chain joins TRBV6-5 and TRBJ2-7; TRBD1 matches at 9 bases. Germline CDR1 reads MNHEY; CDR2 reads SVGAGI. CDR3 length: 14 residues. The J segment lost 4 bases and the V segment lost 8 bases, leaving 9 bases of the junction unmatched. CDR3 loop: CASRRGTGTYEQYF. The CDR3 DNA reads TGTGCCAGCCGCCGTGGGACAGGGACTTACGAGCAGTACTTC.

Note on this clone: Different DNA sequences within this sample yield the same CDR3. The gene calls are TRBV5-1 and TRBJ1-2; possible D gene TRBD1, 5 bases. The CDR3 extends over 13 amino acids. The V end was cut by 0 bases, the J end by 4 bases, with 7 bases between. Germline V gene data show CDR1 as SGHRS and CDR2 as YFSETQ. The chain's CDR3 is CASSLDRTYGYTF. The CDR3 region has the DNA TGCGCCAGCAGCTTGGACAGGACCTATGGCTACACCTTC.